This TCR beta chain was captured in a study of cytomegalovirus exposure and HLA in healthy donors. About the study: It was reported in a later analysis that the same platform had been used for the roughly 130 validation repertoires as for the roughly 670 first-cohort repertoires. The study's findings and limits: In vitro confirmation showed a few CMV-associated chains to be CMV antigen specific. Investigators reported over 150 TCR beta chains as tied to cytomegalovirus. Rarity characterized most TCR sequences, yet some public TCRs appeared in many donors.

Per germline, CDR1 LGHNT and CDR2 FRNRAP. The CDR3 is 14 residues long. V lost 1 base, J lost 5 bases, and 11 bases lay in between. Sequenced by immunoSEQ multiplex PCR; TCRdb stores in-frame clones only, minus some. The sample comprises more than 300,000 clones, roughly 90% of which are singletons, and 0.8% to 0.85% rests with the top ten. A word on this clone: The antigen is undetermined.

The V call is TRBV12-5, the J call TRBJ2-5, with D perhaps TRBD1 (5 bases). This sequence was found in a woman aged 18-35 years in good health and CMV-seronegative. The sequenced material came from PBMCs. CDR3 nucleotide sequence: TGTGCTAGTGGTTTGGAGGCAGGGATGGAGACCCAGTACTTC. Translated: CASGLEAGMETQYF.